The entry below describes one TCR beta chain. The antigen remains unidentified. Every TCR library used approximately 3,400 ng of total RNA. Every sample had its cDNA made across eight separate reactions. TCRdb reprocessed the 5' RACE reads, with one entry per CDR3 protein and no DNA. The repertoire table contains approximately 210,000 distinct CDR3 sequences. The CDR3 sequence is 16 residues long. CDR1 and CDR2 from the germline V gene are SGHRS and YFSETQ. The entry originates in a study of monozygotic twins with inflammatory bowel disease. Study-level points and caveats: IBD patients showed reduced TCRbeta diversity (inverse Simpson) versus healthy co-twins.

Specimen: blood. The sequence was obtained from a human donor with ulcerative colitis or Crohn's disease, or a healthy co-twin of an affected twin (not recorded which). The rearrangement uses TRBV5-1 and TRBJ2-2; no DNA is available, so the TRBD2 call from TCRdb remains unchecked. The chain's CDR3 is CASSPTPLGSAGELFF.